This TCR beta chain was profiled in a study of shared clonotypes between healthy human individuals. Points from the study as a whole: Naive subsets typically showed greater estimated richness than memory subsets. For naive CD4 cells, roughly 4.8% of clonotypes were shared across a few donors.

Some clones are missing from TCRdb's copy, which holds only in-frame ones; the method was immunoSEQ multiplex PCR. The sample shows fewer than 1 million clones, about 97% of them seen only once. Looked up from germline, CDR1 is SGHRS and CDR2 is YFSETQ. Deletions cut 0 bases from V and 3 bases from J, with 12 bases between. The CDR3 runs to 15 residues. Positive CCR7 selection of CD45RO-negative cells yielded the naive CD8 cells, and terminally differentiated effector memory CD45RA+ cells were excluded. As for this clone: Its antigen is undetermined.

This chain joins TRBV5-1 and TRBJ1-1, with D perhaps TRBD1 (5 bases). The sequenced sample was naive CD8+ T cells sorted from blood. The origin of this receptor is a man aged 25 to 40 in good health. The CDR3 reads CASSLERGPHTEAFF. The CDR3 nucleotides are TGCGCCAGCAGCTTGGAACGGGGCCCCCACACTGAAGCTTTCTTT.